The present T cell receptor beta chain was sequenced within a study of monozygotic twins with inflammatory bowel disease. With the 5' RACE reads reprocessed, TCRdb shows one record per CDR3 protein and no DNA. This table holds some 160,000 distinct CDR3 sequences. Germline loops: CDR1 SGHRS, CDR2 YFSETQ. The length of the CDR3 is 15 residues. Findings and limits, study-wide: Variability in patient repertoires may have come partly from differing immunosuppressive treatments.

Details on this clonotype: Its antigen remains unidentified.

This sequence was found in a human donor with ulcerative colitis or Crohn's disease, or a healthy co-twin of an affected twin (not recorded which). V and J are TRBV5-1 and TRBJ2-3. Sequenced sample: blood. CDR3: CASSLVPASTDTQYF.